The 26 T cell receptor beta chains reported below all come from one sample, sequenced in a study of shared clonotypes between healthy human individuals. Some clones are missing from TCRdb's copy, which holds only in-frame ones; the method was immunoSEQ multiplex PCR. Among about 1.5 million clones listed, around 95% were seen once. Sequencing input: naive CD4+ T cells sorted from blood. Sample subset: CD45RA+ positively selected. All receptors come from a man aged 30 to 45 in good health.

This chain connects TRBV9 to TRBJ2-7; D might be TRBD1 (5 bases). Trimming shortened V by 0 bases and J by 2 bases, and 9 bases separated the two germline ends. The CDR3 extends over 14 amino acids. Germline V lookup: CDR1 SGDLS, CDR2 YYNGEE. Written as DNA, the CDR3 is TGTGCCAGCAGCGTAGGGACATATACCTACGAGCAGTACTTC. Its protein is CASSVGTYTYEQYF.

The chain is built from TRBV29-1 and TRBJ2-1; TRBD2 aligns across 7 bases. Per the germline V gene, CDR1 is SQVTM and CDR2 is ANQGSEA. This CDR3 has 15 amino acids. V dropped 4 bases and J dropped 0; count of bases not matched to a gene: 6. As DNA, the CDR3 is TGCAGCGTTGGGAACCTAGCGGCCTCCTACAATGAGCAGTTCTTC. It codes for CSVGNLAASYNEQFF.

This clone was detected only once. This rearrangement joins TRBV11-1 to TRBJ2-1; TRBD2 matches 13 bases. The V gene's germline CDR1 is SGHAT and CDR2 FQDESV (reference sequence). The CDR3 covers 15 residues. Trimming at V came to 4 bases and at J to 6 bases, leaving 3 bases not matched to a gene. CDR3 amino acids: CASSWTSGRINEQFF. The CDR3 DNA sequence: TGTGCCAGCAGCTGGACTAGCGGGAGAATCAATGAGCAGTTCTTC.

The chain combines TRBV10-1 with TRBJ2-1; maybe TRBD2 (5 bases). V was pared by 6 bases and J by 5 bases, with 11 bases between. The CDR3 has 13 amino acids. Looked up from germline, CDR1 is WNHNN and CDR2 is SYGVQD (reference sequence). DNA for the CDR3: TGCGCCAGCAGACTAGTTGCCCACAATGAGCAGTTCTTC. Translated: CASRLVAHNEQFF.

This chain uses TRBV19 with TRBJ2-7, with 7 bases fitting TRBD2. This CDR3 has 15 residues. The germline V gene encodes CDR1 LNHDA and CDR2 SQIVND (reference sequence). Trimming removed 4 bases from V and 3 bases from J; junction bases left unmatched: 9. The CDR3 loop reads CASSKEGLDHYEQYF. The CDR3 nucleotides are TGTGCCAGTAGTAAGGAAGGACTAGATCACTACGAGCAGTACTTC.

The chain couples TRBV5-1 to TRBJ1-3; tentative D call: TRBD1 (6 bases). The V gene's germline CDR1 is SGHRS and CDR2 YFSETQ. Trimming shortened V by 0 bases and J by 4 bases, and 11 bases separated the two germline ends. The CDR3 consists of 15 residues. The CDR3, as DNA: TGCGCCAGCAGCTTGGGGGACAAGAGAGGAAACACCATATATTTT. It translates to CASSLGDKRGNTIYF.

V is TRBV25-1 and J is TRBJ2-3, with 7 bases matching TRBD1. The CDR3 totals 16 residues. The V gene's germline CDR1 is MGHDK and CDR2 SYGVNS. J was trimmed by 3 bases and V by 4 bases; bases with no gene match: 10. Here the CDR3 reads CASSAGTVLRTDTQYF. CDR3 bases: TGTGCCAGCAGTGCAGGGACAGTCCTCCGTACAGATACGCAGTATTTT.

V gene TRBV2 combines with J gene TRBJ1-6, with 8 bases lining up with TRBD1. Germline V lookup: CDR1 SNHLY, CDR2 FYNNEI. V dropped 2 bases and J dropped 8; count of bases not matched to a gene: 8. The CDR3 is 16 amino acids. This CDR3 is CASSEPRGRWDSPLHF. The DNA for the CDR3 is TGTGCCAGCAGTGAACCCAGGGGGCGCTGGGATTCACCCCTCCACTTT. The full variable domain, completed using reference TRBV2 and TRBJ1-6, is EPEVTQTPSHQVTQMGQEVILRCVPISNHLYFYWYRQILGQKVEFLVSFYNNEISEKSEIFDDQFSVERPDGSNFTLKIRSTKLEDSAMYFCASSEPRGRWDSPLHFGNGTRLTVT.

The V call is TRBV5-1, the J call TRBJ2-2; D gene unclear. The V and J ends lost 1 base and 4 bases respectively, with 17 bases between them. CDR3 length: 17 amino acids. The germline V gene encodes CDR1 SGHRS and CDR2 YFSETQ. DNA of the CDR3: TGCGCCAGCAGCTTGATCGCTGCCCAAACCCCCACCGGGGAGCTGTTTTTT. Encoded protein: CASSLIAAQTPTGELFF.

The chain employs TRBV7-8 and TRBJ2-1; D tentatively reads TRBD1 or TRBD2 (5 bases each). Germline CDR1 SGHVS, CDR2 FQNEAQ. V was clipped by 1 base and J by 9 bases, with 16 bases between them. The CDR3 length is 15 residues. Here the CDR3 reads CASSLVAHRGAEQFF. CDR3 DNA: TGTGCCAGCAGCTTAGTGGCTCACCGAGGGGCTGAGCAGTTCTTC.

The chain is built from TRBV14 and TRBJ2-3; D gene ambiguous. Germline CDR1 is SGHDN and CDR2 is FVKESK. The CDR3 runs to 14 residues. Trimming removed 1 base at V and 2 bases at J, with 7 bases between. The CDR3 DNA is TGTGCCAGCAGCCAAGGACACTTCACAGATACGCAGTATTTT. Its protein product is CASSQGHFTDTQYF.

The CDR3 region is CASSSGGGMLNIQYF. CDR3 coding DNA: TGTGCCAGCAGTTCTGGGGGCGGGATGTTAAACATTCAGTACTTC. The V call is TRBV28, the J call TRBJ2-4; either TRBD1 or TRBD2 may fit D (6 bases each). The CDR3 totals 15 residues. Germline V gene lookup returns CDR1 MDHEN and CDR2 SYDVKM. Trimming cost V 4 bases and J 6 bases, with 16 bases left between them. Full variable domain (rest looked up from reference TRBV28 and TRBJ2-4): DVKVTQSSRYLVKRTGEKVFLECVQDMDHENMFWYRQDPGLGLRLIYFSYDVKMKEKGDIPEGYSVSREKKERFSLILESASTNQTSMYLCASSSGGGMLNIQYFGAGTRLSVL.

The rearrangement links TRBV28 to TRBJ2-5; 11 positions match TRBD2. Germline CDR1 MDHEN, CDR2 SYDVKM. J gave up 4 bases and V 7 bases, and 5 bases lay outside the gene matches. CDR3 length: 14 residues. For the CDR3, the DNA is TGTGCCAGCAAGGGACTAGCGGAGCGAGAGACCCAGTACTTC. This translates into CASKGLAERETQYF.

The CDR3 nucleotides are TGCGCCAGCAGCCAAGATCAGGGACAGGGCCAGCCATTTAGTGATACGCAGTATTTT. Translating gives CASSQDQGQGQPFSDTQYF. The rearrangement uses TRBV4-1 and TRBJ2-3, with 9 positions matching TRBD1. Germline CDR1 MGHRA, CDR2 YSYEKL. This CDR3 is 19 amino acids long. V lost 0 bases and J lost 6; bases outside the gene matches: 16.

This clone was observed a single time. The chain is built from TRBV2 and TRBJ2-1; 10 nucleotides match TRBD1. Looked up from germline, CDR1 is SNHLY and CDR2 is FYNNEI. V lost 7 bases and J lost 5; bases outside the gene matches: 2. The CDR3 sequence is 13 residues long. CDR3 bases: TGTGCCAGCAAGGGACAGGGGCACAATGAGCAGTTCTTC. Protein sequence: CASKGQGHNEQFF.

The V call is TRBV29-1, the J call TRBJ1-2; D not resolved. V was cut by 3 bases and J by 3 bases, with 11 bases left in between. Germline values: CDR1 SQVTM, CDR2 ANQGSEA. This CDR3 has 13 amino acids. This CDR3 reads CSVESAVHYGYTF. The CDR3, as DNA: TGCAGCGTTGAGTCGGCGGTACACTATGGCTACACCTTC.

The rearrangement links TRBV27 to TRBJ2-1; 8 nucleotides line up with TRBD2. V lost 3 bases and J lost 7; bases outside the gene matches: 5. The CDR3 loop spans 14 amino acids. Germline V gene sequence: CDR1 MNHEY, CDR2 SMNVEV (reference sequence). The CDR3 loop reads CASSFIGGGNEQFF. For the CDR3, the DNA is TGTGCCAGCAGTTTCATCGGGGGGGGTAATGAGCAGTTCTTC.

CDR3 DNA sequence: TGCGCCAGCAGCCAATCCCCGTCCCCTCCAGATACGCAGTATTTT. It specifies CASSQSPSPPDTQYF. V is TRBV4-3 and J is TRBJ2-3; D is unresolved. In germline, CDR1 is LGHNA, CDR2 YSLEER. The CDR3 covers 15 residues. V lost 2 bases to trimming and J lost 4 bases, with 13 bases between them.

The chain carries TRBV27 and TRBJ2-1, with 12 bases fitting TRBD2. The CDR3 totals 15 residues. Germline CDR1 and CDR2: MNHEY and SMNVEV (reference sequence). J gave up 6 bases and V 5 bases, and 5 bases lay outside the gene matches. CDR3 bases: TGTGCCAGCAGTCCTCGACTAGCGGGAGTCAATGAGCAGTTCTTC. It translates to CASSPRLAGVNEQFF.

On this clone itself: Germline is not matched at one junction end, which may reflect a read error. The rearrangement links TRBV29-1 to TRBJ2-3; D possibly uses TRBD1 or TRBD2 (5 bases each). This CDR3 is 13 amino acids long. Germline V CDR1 and CDR2: SQVTM, ANQGSEA. CDR3 in DNA: TGCAGCGTTGAGGTCCGAGGGGCAGATACGCGGTATTTT. It encodes CSVEVRGADTRYF.

The gene calls are TRBV28 and TRBJ2-5, with 10 bases matching TRBD2. CDR1 and CDR2 from the germline V gene are MDHEN and SYDVKM. The CDR3 has 16 amino acids. V gave up 0 bases and J gave up 2 bases; unmatched junction bases: 3. CDR3 protein: CASSLWRTSGQETQYF. The CDR3 coding sequence is TGTGCCAGCAGTTTATGGAGGACTAGCGGTCAAGAGACCCAGTACTTC. Combining the CDR3 with reference TRBV28 and TRBJ2-5 gives the whole variable domain DVKVTQSSRYLVKRTGEKVFLECVQDMDHENMFWYRQDPGLGLRLIYFSYDVKMKEKGDIPEGYSVSREKKERFSLILESASTNQTSMYLCASSLWRTSGQETQYFGPGTRLLVL.

This clone showed up just once. Within the sample, other DNA sequences also encode this same CDR3. The chain employs TRBV7-2 and TRBJ1-1; D is perhaps TRBD1 (6 bases). CDR1 SGHTA and CDR2 FQGNSA come from the germline V gene. This CDR3 contains 12 residues. The V end was cut by 3 bases, the J end by 6 bases, with 8 bases between. CDR3 in amino acids: CASSLRGAEAFF. In nucleotides, the CDR3 is TGTGCCAGCAGCTTGAGGGGGGCTGAAGCTTTCTTT.

The chain carries TRBV5-8 and TRBJ1-1; D gene unclear. Per germline, CDR1 SGHTS and CDR2 YDEGEE. Trimming removed 10 bases at V and 5 bases at J, with 18 bases between. The CDR3 covers 13 residues. In DNA form, the CDR3 reads TGTGCCGGCCGTCTCGTGGGCCGGACTGAAGCTTTCTTT. Residues: CAGRLVGRTEAFF.

The chain recombines TRBV19 with TRBJ1-5; D is ambiguous. CDR3 size: 15 residues. Trimming left V 0 bases short and J 4 bases short, with 10 bases between. CDR1 and CDR2 (germline): LNHDA, SQIVND (reference sequence). Here the CDR3 DNA reads TGTGCCAGTAGTATAGATCGTTGGGATAATCAGCCCCAGCATTTT. This codes for CASSIDRWDNQPQHF.

This clone was seen more than once but under ten times. The chain employs TRBV5-6 and TRBJ1-5; D is uncertain. V was cut by 2 bases and J by 3 bases, with 6 bases left in between. Germline CDR1 SGHDT, CDR2 YYEEEE. The CDR3 runs 13 residues. CDR3 sequence (DNA): TGTGCCAGCAGCTTCAGCCTCAATCAGCCCCAGCATTTT. Translating it yields CASSFSLNQPQHF.

The genes are TRBV4-1 and TRBJ2-6; 11 nucleotides match TRBD1. Germline values: CDR1 MGHRA, CDR2 YSYEKL. Losses at the gene ends were 1 base for V and 2 bases for J; bases not matched to a gene: 4. This CDR3 comprises 18 residues. CDR3 DNA sequence: TGCGCCAGCAGCCAAGGGACAGGGGGCATCACTGGGGCCAACGTCCTGACTTTC. This gives the protein CASSQGTGGITGANVLTF.